The clone carrying this T cell receptor beta chain was counted a single time. These data are taken from a study of T cell responses to AZD1222 COVID-19 vaccine. The V and J ends lost 1 base and 4 bases respectively, with 2 bases between them. The CDR3 runs 12 residues. Using immunoSEQ multiplex PCR, the repertoire was profiled, and TCRdb retains in-frame clones only, with some absent. Of around 210,000 clones listed, 90% to 95% are singletons. The J gene is TRBJ1-5, the V gene TRBV12-3 or TRBV12-4; no clear D. This clonotype was sampled from an adult who received the MenACWY meningococcal vaccine as a control. The sequenced sample was peripheral blood, obtained 28 days after the second dose of the MenACWY control vaccine. The CDR3 here is CASSLGNQPQHF. The DNA for the CDR3 is TGTGCCAGCAGTTTAGGGAATCAGCCCCAGCATTTT.